The 21 T cell receptor beta chains below come from one sample, sequenced in a study of regulatory T cells in long-lasting Graves disease. Arm-PCR with iRepertoire HTBI primers amplified the CDR3 regions for these TCR beta libraries. MiXCR, run by TCRdb on the multiplex PCR reads, gives a single entry per CDR3 protein. Of roughly 450,000 distinct CDR3 sequences in the sample, approximately 23% were seen once. Time point indicated: persistent/refractory GD, antithyroid drugs over 5 years with positive TRAb. Isolated PBMC RNA provided the starting material for the TCR library. This specimen consisted of peripheral blood mononuclear cells (PBMCs), obtained when the disease was refractory, from a patient treated with antithyroid drugs. The receptors were gathered from a female donor with Graves disease.

This clonotype has a count of ten or more. The V and J genes are TRBV12-3 or TRBV12-4 and TRBJ1-6; 9 bases align to TRBD1. The CDR3 sequence is 15 residues long. V was clipped by 3 bases and J by 10 bases; unmatched bases: 7. CDR3 coding DNA: TGTGCCAGCAGTTTTGCGGGACAGGGACGATCACCCCTCCACTTT. Translation: CASSFAGQGRSPLHF.

The chain links TRBV20-1 to TRBJ2-7; 7 nucleotides align to TRBD2. CDR3 size: 19 residues. The germline CDR1 and CDR2 sequences are DFQATT and SNEGSKA (reference sequence). J gave up 3 bases and V 2 bases, and 22 bases lay outside the gene matches. CDR3 amino acids: CSARSKTSARRGLSYEQYF. CDR3 nucleotides: TGCAGTGCTAGATCAAAGACCTCCGCTAGGCGGGGGTTGAGCTACGAGCAGTACTTC.

The chain is built from TRBV30 and TRBJ1-2; TRBD1 might be the D (6 bases). The V and J ends lost 4 bases and 4 bases respectively, with 13 bases between them. The CDR3 spans 13 residues. Germline V gene lookup returns CDR1 GTSNPN and CDR2 SVGIG (reference sequence). CDR3 coding DNA: TGTGCCTGGATGATCGGGGGCAGCTATGGCTACACCTTC. It yields the protein CAWMIGGSYGYTF. The complete variable domain, with remaining parts taken from reference TRBV30 and TRBJ1-2, reads SQTIHQWPATLVQPVGSPLSLECTVEGTSNPNLYWYRQAAGRGLQLLFYSVGIGQISSEVPQNLSASRPQDRQFILSSKKLLLSDSGFYLCAWMIGGSYGYTFGSGTRLTVV.

This clonotype was seen repeatedly, ten times or more. This chain connects TRBV20-1 to TRBJ1-5; possibly TRBD1 for D (5 bases). This CDR3 spans 14 amino acids. Trimming shortened V by 2 bases and J by 2 bases, and 10 bases separated the two germline ends. Germline V CDR1 and CDR2: DFQATT, SNEGSKA (reference sequence). The CDR3 spells CSARKTEGNQPQHF. The CDR3, as DNA: TGCAGTGCTAGAAAGACAGAGGGCAATCAGCCCCAGCATTTT.

This clonotype was counted at least ten times. The chain is built from TRBV6-5 and TRBJ2-2, with 9 bases aligning to TRBD1. This CDR3 is built from 16 residues. With 2 bases clipped from V and 5 bases from J, the junction kept 6 bases outside the gene matches. The germline V gene has CDR1 MNHEY and CDR2 SVGAGI. The CDR3 nucleotides are TGTGCCAGCAGTTACCGTCCCGGGACAGGGACCGGGGAGCTGTTTTTT. This sequence encodes CASSYRPGTGTGELFF.

The genes are TRBV10-3 and TRBJ1-2; D is unclear. V lost 9 bases and J 6 bases, leaving 11 bases between the germline ends. This CDR3 contains 11 residues. Germline CDR1 is ENHRY and CDR2 is SYGVKD. As DNA, the CDR3 is TGTGCCATTAGGTGGGGAAATGGCTACACCTTC. It translates to CAIRWGNGYTF.

The chain combines TRBV12-3 or TRBV12-4 with TRBJ2-3; D unclear. Trimming took off 2 bases at V and 8 bases at J, with 17 bases between the two ends. The CDR3 spans 15 residues. CDR3 sequence (DNA): TGTGCCAGCAGTTTATTGGGTAGTGGGCAGGTTACGCAGTATTTT. It specifies CASSLLGSGQVTQYF.

This chain uses TRBV19 with TRBJ1-4; 10 bases agree with TRBD1. Looked up from germline, CDR1 is LNHDA and CDR2 is SQIVND (reference sequence). V lost 7 bases and J lost 7; bases outside the gene matches: 3. The CDR3 is made up of 13 amino acids. Written as DNA, the CDR3 is TGTGCCAGTATGGGACAGGGGCGTGAAAAACTGTTTTTT. Its protein product is CASMGQGREKLFF.

This clonotype was observed a few times. This chain connects TRBV30 to TRBJ2-5; tentatively, D is TRBD2 (5 bases). Deletions cut 0 bases from V and 2 bases from J, with 10 bases between. The germline V gene has CDR1 GTSNPN and CDR2 SVGIG (reference sequence). This CDR3 is built from 14 residues. CDR3 in DNA: TGTGCCTGGAGTGTACCGACGGGACAAGAGACCCAGTACTTC. Translating it yields CAWSVPTGQETQYF. Full variable domain (remainder filled in from reference TRBV30 and TRBJ2-5): SQTIHQWPATLVQPVGSPLSLECTVEGTSNPNLYWYRQAAGRGLQLLFYSVGIGQISSEVPQNLSASRPQDRQFILSSKKLLLSDSGFYLCAWSVPTGQETQYFGPGTRLLVL.

This clonotype was observed many times. This sequence joins TRBV27 and TRBJ1-1; TRBD1 aligns across 10 bases. Germline CDR1 is MNHEY and CDR2 is SMNVEV (reference sequence). The CDR3 extends over 14 amino acids. Losses at the gene ends were 5 bases for V and 2 bases for J; bases not matched to a gene: 2. The CDR3 is CASSRQGANTEAFF. In DNA form, the CDR3 reads TGTGCCAGCAGTCGACAGGGGGCAAACACTGAAGCTTTCTTT.

The rearrangement uses TRBV4-3 and TRBJ1-4; D is ambiguous. V gave up 0 bases and J gave up 8 bases, with 13 bases separating them. CDR3 length equals 15 residues. The germline V gene encodes CDR1 LGHNA and CDR2 YSLEER. CDR3 bases: TGCGCCAGCAGCCAAGAGAGTGCAGCTGGGGAAAAACTGTTTTTT. It specifies CASSQESAAGEKLFF.

The rearrangement links TRBV11-3 to TRBJ2-2; 9 bases line up with TRBD2. Germline V CDR1 and CDR2: SGHNT, YENEEA. J lost 1 base, V lost 5 bases, and 5 bases had no gene match. This CDR3 contains 16 residues. The CDR3 bases are TGTGCCAGCAGCCCCCATAGCGGGGGGAACACCGGGGAGCTGTTTTTT. Translated, it gives CASSPHSGGNTGELFF.

Ten or more counts support this clonotype. The chain carries TRBV2 and TRBJ2-2; TRBD1 might be the D (5 bases). Trimming pared 6 bases from V and 4 bases from J, leaving 12 bases between. The CDR3 covers 14 residues. Germline assignment: CDR1 SNHLY and CDR2 FYNNEI. Here the CDR3 reads CASSLTVSTGELFF. CDR3 DNA: TGTGCCAGCAGCCTGACAGTTTCCACCGGGGAGCTGTTTTTT. The full variable domain, completed using reference TRBV2 and TRBJ2-2, is EPEVTQTPSHQVTQMGQEVILRCVPISNHLYFYWYRQILGQKVEFLVSFYNNEISEKSEIFDDQFSVERPDGSNFTLKIRSTKLEDSAMYFCASSLTVSTGELFFGEGSRLTVL.

Sample share makes this clonotype large. The chain recombines TRBV19 with TRBJ1-2, with TRBD1 matching over 7 bases. The V segment lost 4 bases and the J segment 4 bases; nucleotides outside the gene matches: 6. Germline V gene lookup returns CDR1 LNHDA and CDR2 SQIVND (reference sequence). This CDR3 is 14 amino acids long. CDR3 bases: TGTGCCAGTAGTAGTTCCGGGACAGCCTATGGCTACACCTTC. It specifies CASSSSGTAYGYTF.

This clonotype occurred a few times. This chain links TRBV6-1 with TRBJ2-7; TRBD1 is a possible D gene (6 bases). Germline V gene data show CDR1 as MNHNS and CDR2 as SASEGT. The CDR3 spans 14 residues. Trimming took 5 bases from V and 5 from J, leaving 16 bases between them. CDR3 in DNA: TGTGCCAGCAGTAACGACAGGTTGCTGGACGAGCAGTACTTC. Protein sequence: CASSNDRLLDEQYF.

This clonotype was seen a handful of times. The V and J genes are TRBV6-5 and TRBJ2-7; D perhaps matches TRBD2 (6 bases). V was clipped by 3 bases and J by 6 bases, with 9 bases between them. This CDR3 has 12 residues. Germline lookup yields CDR1 MNHEY and CDR2 SVGAGI. The CDR3 DNA reads as TGTGCCAGCAGTTATGGGGGAGGCGAGCAGTACTTC. Translated: CASSYGGGEQYF.

The table lists this clonotype with many counts. The CDR3 spells CASSARGVWETQYF. In DNA, the CDR3 is TGTGCCAGCAGTGCGAGGGGTGTATGGGAGACCCAGTACTTC. The V gene is TRBV11-3, the J gene TRBJ2-5, with D possibly being TRBD1 or TRBD2 (5 bases each). Per germline, CDR1 SGHNT and CDR2 YENEEA. V lost 6 bases, J lost 5 bases, and 16 bases lay in between. CDR3 length equals 14 residues.

V and J are TRBV27 and TRBJ2-5; TRBD2 matches 9 bases. V trimming: 2 bases; J trimming: 7 bases; junction bases outside the gene matches: 8. CDR1 and CDR2 from the germline V gene are MNHEY and SMNVEV (reference sequence). The CDR3 runs 15 residues. CDR3 region: CASSLSGLAIGTQYF. CDR3 DNA: TGTGCCAGCAGTTTAAGTGGACTAGCGATTGGGACCCAGTACTTC.

This chain joins TRBV7-8 and TRBJ1-6; no firm D call. The germline V gene encodes CDR1 SGHVS and CDR2 FQNEAQ. Trimming stripped 5 bases from V and 7 bases from J, with 9 bases between. The CDR3 is made up of 13 amino acids. The CDR3 region has the DNA TGTGCCAGCAGCCGGGGTCTGAATTCACCCCTCCACTTT. Protein sequence: CASSRGLNSPLHF.

Notes on this clonotype: A much larger clone lies one base from this, so it may be a read error. The rearrangement uses TRBV2 and TRBJ1-2, with D tentatively TRBD1 (5 bases). The CDR3 runs to 13 residues. Per the germline V gene, CDR1 is SNHLY and CDR2 is FYNNEI. This chain's CDR3 is CASSDRDDYGYAF. The CDR3 nucleotides read TGTGCCAGCAGTGACCGGGACGACTATGGCTACGCCTTC.

The chain employs TRBV20-1 and TRBJ1-2; D not resolved. Trimming took 0 bases from V and 4 from J, leaving 9 bases between them. This CDR3 comprises 13 residues. Germline-derived CDR1 and CDR2 are DFQATT and SNEGSKA (reference sequence). CDR3 in amino acids: CSARDGGSYGYTF. The CDR3 DNA sequence: TGCAGTGCTAGAGATGGCGGTAGCTATGGCTACACCTTC.